This T cell receptor (beta chain) was identified in a study of spatial heterogeneity in lung cancer. About the research overall: Matched bulk RNA-seq yielded a T cell transcriptional module score. Counts of TCR transcripts in tumor regions correlated strongly with that score. Combinations of a unique TCR and a UMI were tallied in raw reads, and on average each appeared more than ten times.

This clonotype has a count of ten or more. Its antigen remains unknown. TCRdb recomputed calls from the 5' RACE reads with MiXCR, one row per CDR3 protein. The sample holds around 100,000 distinct CDR3 sequences, 4.4% seen once. Time point: sample taken at primary tumor resection. Samples came from about 72 TRACERx patients with untreated early-stage lung cancer. The authors sequenced whole RNA from tumor, nontumor lung or frozen PBMC without sorting. Overall study findings and caveats: Counts of expanded intratumoral alpha and beta TCRs tracked tumor mutation counts.

Trimming left V 6 bases short and J 2 bases short, with 11 bases between. This CDR3 region has 15 residues. Germline assignment: CDR1 SEHNR and CDR2 FQNEAQ (reference sequence). The rearrangement uses TRBV7-9 and TRBJ2-6; no clear D. Sequenced material: lung tumor tissue, taken at surgery. The source of this sequence is a male donor with early-stage non-small cell lung cancer. The CDR3 sequence is CASRAASAGANVLTF. CDR3 sequence (DNA): TGTGCCAGCAGAGCCGCGAGCGCTGGGGCCAACGTCCTGACTTTC.